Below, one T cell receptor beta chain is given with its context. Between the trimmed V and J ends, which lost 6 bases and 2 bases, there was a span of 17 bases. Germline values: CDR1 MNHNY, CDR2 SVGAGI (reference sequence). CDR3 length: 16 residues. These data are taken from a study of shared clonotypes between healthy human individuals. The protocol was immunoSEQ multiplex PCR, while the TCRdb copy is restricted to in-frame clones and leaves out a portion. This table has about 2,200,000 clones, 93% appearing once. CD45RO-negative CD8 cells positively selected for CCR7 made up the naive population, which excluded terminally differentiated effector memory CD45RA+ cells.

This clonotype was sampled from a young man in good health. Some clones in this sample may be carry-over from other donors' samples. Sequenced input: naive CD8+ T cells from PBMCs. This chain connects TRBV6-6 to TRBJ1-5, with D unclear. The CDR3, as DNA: TGTGCCAGCAGCTCGGACGGGCCTAGGGGCAATCAGCCCCAGCATTTT. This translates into CASSSDGPRGNQPQHF.